These 8 T cell receptor beta chains originate from one sample sequenced in a study of cytomegalovirus exposure and HLA in healthy donors. Primers included in the PCR were 60 Vbeta and 13 Jbeta primers. TCRdb keeps only in-frame clones here, not all; method: immunoSEQ multiplex PCR. The profile shows approximately 190,000 clones, 84% of them singletons. Sequencing input: PBMCs. All receptors come from a boy aged 10-17 years in good health and CMV-seronegative.

With respect to this clone: Other DNA sequences of this sample code for an identical CDR3. This sequence joins TRBV19 and TRBJ1-2; TRBD1 might be the D (5 bases). V dropped 1 base and J dropped 0 bases, with 9 bases sitting between them. There are 15 residues in the CDR3. Looked up from germline, CDR1 is LNHDA and CDR2 is SQIVND (reference sequence). Here the CDR3 reads CASSIAGGSNYGYTF. CDR3 bases: TGTGCCAGTAGTATAGCGGGGGGATCTAACTATGGCTACACCTTC.

This clone was counted between two and nine times. The V and J genes are TRBV30 and TRBJ1-6, with a possible D match to TRBD1 (6 bases). The germline V gene has CDR1 GTSNPN and CDR2 SVGIG (reference sequence). V was shortened by 4 bases and J by 3 bases, with 16 bases between the two germline ends. The CDR3 is made up of 16 amino acids. The chain's CDR3 is CAWTIIGGRYNSPLHF. CDR3 bases: TGTGCCTGGACCATTATAGGGGGACGCTATAATTCACCCCTCCACTTT.

This chain links TRBV29-1 with TRBJ1-4; 7 positions match TRBD1. The trim removed 8 bases at V and 2 bases at J, leaving 2 bases unmatched. From germline, CDR1 is SQVTM and CDR2 ANQGSEA. This CDR3 spans 12 amino acids. The CDR3: CSYRGTNEKLFF. CDR3 nucleotides: TGCAGCTACAGGGGTACTAATGAAAAACTGTTTTTT. Full variable domain (remainder filled in from reference TRBV29-1 and TRBJ1-4): SAVISQKPSRDICQRGTSLTIQCQVDSQVTMMFWYRQQPGQSLTLIATANQGSEATYESGFVIDKFPISRPNLTFSTLTVSNMSPEDSSIYLCSYRGTNEKLFFGSGTQLSVL.

This clone has a single count. This sequence joins TRBV9 and TRBJ1-2, with a weak D call TRBD1 (6 bases). The germline V and J ends were trimmed by 0 bases and 5 bases, with 8 bases remaining between them. The CDR3 spans 13 residues. The germline CDR1 and CDR2 sequences are SGDLS and YYNGEE. DNA of the CDR3: TGTGCCAGCAGCGTAGGTACAGGGTATGGCTACACCTTC. It is translated as CASSVGTGYGYTF.

The chain recombines TRBV5-1 with TRBJ1-2; D not certain. This CDR3 has 15 amino acids. From germline, CDR1 is SGHRS and CDR2 YFSETQ. V was cut by 4 bases and J by 4 bases, with 17 bases left in between. DNA for the CDR3: TGCGCCAGCAGCATAGAGCCGGGGATCCTCTATGGCTACACCTTC. Its protein is CASSIEPGILYGYTF. Complete variable domain (other parts from reference TRBV5-1 and TRBJ1-2): KAGVTQTPRYLIKTRGQQVTLSCSPISGHRSVSWYQQTPGQGLQFLFEYFSETQRNKGNFPGRFSGRQFSNSRSEMNVSTLELGDSALYLCASSIEPGILYGYTFGSGTRLTVV.

The rearrangement joins TRBV28 to TRBJ2-7, with D maybe TRBD1 (5 bases). Germline CDR1 MDHEN, CDR2 SYDVKM. This CDR3 is 16 amino acids long. Trimming removed 4 bases from V and 3 bases from J, with 19 bases in between. The CDR3, as DNA: TGTGCCAGCAGTTACGCCCAAAAGGGGTCCCGCTACGAGCAGTACTTC. Its translation is CASSYAQKGSRYEQYF.

The chain employs TRBV6-1 and TRBJ1-2; TRBD1 aligns across 9 bases. Germline trimming cut 0 bases from V and 7 bases from J; bases unmatched to any gene: 3. The germline V gene encodes CDR1 MNHNS and CDR2 SASEGT. CDR3 length: 14 residues. The CDR3 DNA reads TGTGCCAGCAGTGAAGCTTGGGGACAGGGTGGCTACACCTTC. Protein sequence: CASSEAWGQGGYTF.

The chain is built from TRBV5-5 and TRBJ1-1; 9 positions agree with TRBD1. Germline loops: CDR1 SGHKS, CDR2 YYEKEE (reference sequence). V trimming: 4 bases; J trimming: 7 bases; junction bases outside the gene matches: 8. The CDR3 loop spans 14 amino acids. CDR3 amino acids: CASSRGTGMDEAFF. The CDR3 bases are TGTGCCAGCAGCAGGGGGACAGGGATGGATGAAGCTTTCTTT.